The 13 T cell receptor beta chains below were found in one sample sequenced in a study of vaccination effects on CD4 cells after COVID-19. Using viral peptide pools, the ViraFEST assay grew out antigen-specific CD4+ T cells prior to sequencing. Following culture for about ten days, CD4+ T cells were isolated. Two-dose vaccination with either BNT162b2 or mRNA-1273 was given to the participants. Antigens of these TCRs are unknown. Sequencing used immunoSEQ multiplex PCR; TCRdb keeps in-frame clones, though not all of them. Of fewer than 90,000 clones in the sample, 60% to 85% were seen once. The starting material was CD4+ T cells from PBMCs cultured with HCoV-OC43 spike peptides, obtained after COVID-19 vaccination. Subset denoted: HCoV-OC43 spike overlapping peptide pool stimulation. The receptors shown here come from a human donor who received a COVID-19 vaccine.

Only one count was recorded for this clone. This rearrangement joins TRBV30 to TRBJ2-4, with D unclear. This CDR3 is 14 amino acids long. V was pared by 2 bases and J by 4 bases, with 12 bases between. The germline CDR1 and CDR2 sequences are GTSNPN and SVGIG (reference sequence). The CDR3 sequence: CAWSRQQIKNIQYF. The DNA of the CDR3 is TGTGCCTGGAGTCGACAACAGATAAAAAACATTCAGTACTTC.

This sequence joins TRBV5-1 and TRBJ2-3; TRBD1 matches at 9 bases. This CDR3 is built from 14 residues. Germline V gives CDR1 SGHRS, CDR2 YFSETQ. V shed 4 bases and J 3 bases; nucleotides not matched to a gene: 3. Written as DNA, the CDR3 is TGCGCCAGCAGCCCCGGACAGGGGACAGATACGCAGTATTTT. It codes for CASSPGQGTDTQYF.

The chain carries TRBV12-3 or TRBV12-4 and TRBJ2-3; no clear D gene. V lost 5 bases, J lost 6 bases, and 9 bases lay in between. This CDR3 has 12 amino acids. The CDR3 loop is CASSPLRDTQYF. As DNA, the CDR3 is TGTGCCAGCAGTCCCCTGAGGGATACGCAGTATTTT.

The rearrangement joins TRBV9 to TRBJ1-4, with TRBD1 identical over 7 bases. This CDR3 has 15 amino acids. V gave up 4 bases and J gave up 3 bases; unmatched junction bases: 6. Germline V gene data show CDR1 as SGDLS and CDR2 as YYNGEE. The CDR3 DNA is TGTGCCAGCAGCTACCGGACAGGAGCTAATGAAAAACTGTTTTTT. It is translated as CASSYRTGANEKLFF.

This clone was counted only a few times. The rearrangement uses TRBV10-2 and TRBJ1-2, with 8 bases matching TRBD1. V trimming: 8 bases; J trimming: 1 base; junction bases outside the gene matches: 6. The length of the CDR3 is 14 residues. CDR1 and CDR2 (germline): WSHSY, SAAADI. For the CDR3, the DNA is TGCGCCAGCCAGGACAGGGAGCGTAACTATGGCTACACCTTC. It specifies CASQDRERNYGYTF.

V and J are TRBV5-1 and TRBJ2-5; D gene unclear. The CDR3 covers 16 residues. V lost 0 bases and J lost 4, with 16 bases in between. Germline V CDR1 and CDR2: SGHRS, YFSETQ. CDR3 sequence reads: CASSLAITTTPETQYF. The CDR3 nucleotides are TGCGCCAGCAGCTTGGCTATCACTACAACCCCAGAGACCCAGTACTTC. The full variable domain, completed using reference TRBV5-1 and TRBJ2-5, is KAGVTQTPRYLIKTRGQQVTLSCSPISGHRSVSWYQQTPGQGLQFLFEYFSETQRNKGNFPGRFSGRQFSNSRSEMNVSTLELGDSALYLCASSLAITTTPETQYFGPGTRLLVL.

V usage is TRBV20-1 and J usage is TRBJ2-3, with D uncertain. V lost 7 bases, J lost 4 bases, and 18 bases lay in between. The CDR3 runs 14 residues. From germline, CDR1 is DFQATT and CDR2 SNEGSKA (reference sequence). For the CDR3, the DNA is TGCAGTGTTACTGACACCCAAGGCGCAGATACGCAGTATTTT. Protein product: CSVTDTQGADTQYF.

The rearrangement links TRBV7-2 to TRBJ2-2; TRBD2 matches at 12 bases. Germline V lookup: CDR1 SGHTA, CDR2 FQGNSA. The trim removed 1 base at V and 2 bases at J, leaving 5 bases unmatched. This CDR3 is 18 amino acids long. DNA of the CDR3: TGTGCCAGCAGCTTAGTCCTAGCGGGGGGGCGCAACACCGGGGAGCTGTTTTTT. Translating gives CASSLVLAGGRNTGELFF.

This rearrangement joins TRBV10-3 to TRBJ1-5, with a tentative D call TRBD1 (5 bases). This CDR3 is 17 amino acids long. V was pared by 2 bases and J by 6 bases, with 20 bases between. Germline V gene lookup returns CDR1 ENHRY and CDR2 SYGVKD. This chain's CDR3 is CAISEGPPRAASQPQHF. The CDR3 region has the DNA TGTGCCATCAGTGAGGGCCCCCCCAGGGCGGCAAGTCAGCCCCAGCATTTT.

The V call is TRBV29-1, the J call TRBJ1-3, with unresolved D. CDR3 length: 13 amino acids. Germline V lookup: CDR1 SQVTM, CDR2 ANQGSEA. Trimming removed 6 bases at V and 0 bases at J, with 9 bases between. CDR3 coding DNA: TGCAGCGTCGGACCCCGCTCTGGAAACACCATATATTTT. This encodes CSVGPRSGNTIYF.

The chain carries TRBV6-4 and TRBJ2-4; a weak D match, TRBD1 (6 bases). The V gene lost 5 bases and the J gene lost 8 bases, with 13 bases spanning the gap. CDR1 is MRHNA and CDR2 is SNTAGT in the germline V gene. The CDR3 spans 13 residues. CDR3 region: CASSRDRLDIQYF. CDR3 DNA sequence: TGTGCCAGCAGTAGAGACAGGTTGGACATTCAGTACTTC.

V gene TRBV7-2 combines with J gene TRBJ1-1; 8 nucleotides line up with TRBD1. Trimming took 1 base from V and 1 from J; bases not matched to a gene: 2. This CDR3 has 15 amino acids. Germline lookup yields CDR1 SGHTA and CDR2 FQGNSA. The CDR3 reads CASSLGGTGNTEAFF. The CDR3 nucleotides read TGTGCCAGCAGCTTAGGCGGGACAGGGAACACTGAAGCTTTCTTT. The variable domain in full, completed from reference TRBV7-2 and TRBJ1-1, reads GAGVSQSPSNKVTEKGKDVELRCDPISGHTALYWYRQSLGQGLEFLIYFQGNSAPDKSGLPSDRFSAERTGGSVSTLTIQRTQQEDSAVYLCASSLGGTGNTEAFFGQGTRLTVV.

The V and J genes are TRBV11-2 and TRBJ1-2; 10 positions match TRBD1. Germline values: CDR1 SGHAT, CDR2 FQNNGV. This CDR3 region has 15 residues. The V segment lost 5 bases and the J segment 7 bases; nucleotides outside the gene matches: 10. The CDR3 DNA sequence: TGTGCCAGCAGCCCCAGTGGGACAGGGGTCCTTGGCTACACCTTC. This codes for CASSPSGTGVLGYTF.